This T cell receptor (beta chain) derives from a study of cytotoxic CD8 clonotypes in ibrutinib-treated CLL. V was pared by 4 bases and J by 4 bases, with 5 bases of the junction left unmatched. The CDR3 is 15 amino acids. Per germline, CDR1 GTSNPN and CDR2 SVGIG (reference sequence). Genomic DNA (roughly 1.9 micrograms) was obtained from cryopreserved PBMCs for construction of TCR beta libraries. This clone was seen only a few times. What it binds is not known. Findings of the study overall: Public clonotypes proved infrequent, and on treatment they shrank or remained steady. Having risen at ibrutinib response, clonality had fallen back toward baseline by progression. Collection times varied between progressing and sustained-remission patients.

The table came from immunoSEQ multiplex PCR; TCRdb's copy has only in-frame clones and leaves some out. The data show more than 300,000 clones, roughly 80% seen once. The sequencing here drew on PBMCs, taken before ibrutinib treatment. This chain joins TRBV30 and TRBJ2-7, with TRBD2 identical over 15 bases. The receptor's source is a human donor with chronic lymphocytic leukemia. The CDR3 DNA reads as TGTGCCTGGACCAAGGGGACTAGCGGGAGGTACGAGCAGTACTTC. Translating it yields CAWTKGTSGRYEQYF.